Listed below are T cell receptor beta chains from one sample, sequenced in a study of blood T cell repertoires in COVID-19. Sequencing was performed with immunoSEQ multiplex PCR; in TCRdb, only in-frame clones are kept and a portion is missing. Counted here are about 42,000 clones, approximately 80% occurring once; the ten biggest clones make up approximately 9%. The sample comprised peripheral blood. These receptors all come from a man aged 70 or older with active or convalescent COVID-19. Both conserved end residues are part of each CDR3. Each record gives: V gene, D gene, clone size, J gene, CDR3 DNA, CDR3 protein. A D gene is named only where the DNA matches it firmly. For some rows the clone size is stated as once, few or many, or as a class when expanded; others skip it.

V: TRBV6-1; D: -; size: once; J: TRBJ1-1; DNA: TGTGCCAGCAGTGACAGATTCCTTTCTGAAGCTTTCTTT; CDR3: CASSDRFLSEAFF
V: TRBV30; D: -; size: -; J: TRBJ1-4; DNA: TGTGCAGTGCAAAGGGGTACGGAAGAAAAACTGTTTTTT; CDR3: CAVQRGTEEKLFF
V: TRBV5-1; D: TRBD1; size: -; J: TRBJ2-7; DNA: TGCGCCAGCAGCTTAGGGACAGGGGAGTACGAGCAGTACTTC; CDR3: CASSLGTGEYEQYF
V: TRBV29-1; D: -; size: few; J: TRBJ1-1; DNA: TGCAGCGTTGAAGGAACAGATCTGAACACTGAAGCTTTCTTT; CDR3: CSVEGTDLNTEAFF
V: TRBV10-1; D: TRBD2; size: once; J: TRBJ2-7; DNA: TGCGCCAGCAAGGCGACTAGCTTCTACGAGCAGTACTTC; CDR3: CASKATSFYEQYF
V: TRBV20-1; D: TRBD1; size: -; J: TRBJ1-2; DNA: TGCAGTGCTGGTCAGGGGGAAGGCTACACCTTC; CDR3: CSAGQGEGYTF
V: TRBV30; D: TRBD1; size: -; J: TRBJ1-2; DNA: TGTGCCTGGAGTGGAGGACAGGGGGGCGGCTACACCTTC; CDR3: CAWSGGQGGGYTF
V: TRBV5-4; D: TRBD1; size: -; J: TRBJ2-2; DNA: TGTGCCACCGGGGTCCGGGACAGGGGGGTCGGGGAGCTGTTTTTT; CDR3: CATGVRDRGVGELFF
V: TRBV7-6; D: -; size: few; J: TRBJ2-7; DNA: TGTGCCAGCAGCTTAGAATGGCAGGTATCAGGAGAGCAGTACTTC; CDR3: CASSLEWQVSGEQYF
V: TRBV9; D: -; size: -; J: TRBJ2-7; DNA: TGTGCCAGCAGCGTAGGTGTTAGCGGAGAATACGAGCAGTACTTC; CDR3: CASSVGVSGEYEQYF
V: TRBV7-9; D: TRBD2; size: -; J: TRBJ2-3; DNA: TGTGCCAGCATTGGCGGGGGGCAGGCAGATACGCAGTATTTT; CDR3: CASIGGGQADTQYF
V: TRBV28; D: -; size: -; J: TRBJ1-4; DNA: TGTGCCAGCAGTCGAGGGATTGAAAAACTGTTTTTT; CDR3: CASSRGIEKLFF
V: TRBV28; D: -; size: -; J: TRBJ2-2; DNA: TGTGCCAGCAGTTTTGAAGCGGGGAACACCGGGGAGCTGTTTTTT; CDR3: CASSFEAGNTGELFF
V: TRBV5-6; D: TRBD1; size: -; J: TRBJ1-1; DNA: TGTGCCAGCAGCGGGACAGGGGATGAAGCTTTCTTT; CDR3: CASSGTGDEAFF
V: TRBV10-2; D: TRBD1; size: -; J: TRBJ1-5; DNA: TGCGCCAGCAGTGGAACAGGGGGCGGGCAGCCCCAGCATTTT; CDR3: CASSGTGGGQPQHF
V: TRBV11-3; D: -; size: -; J: TRBJ1-6; DNA: TGTGCCAGCAGCTTTAGGCTTCGGGGAGCGGGGTCACCCCTCCACTTT; CDR3: CASSFRLRGAGSPLHF
V: TRBV5-1; D: TRBD1; size: -; J: TRBJ2-7; DNA: TGCGCCAGCAGCCCCTACCCGTCGACAGGGGGTGCCTACGAGCAGTACTTC; CDR3: CASSPYPSTGGAYEQYF
V: TRBV27; D: -; size: -; J: TRBJ1-5; DNA: TGTGCCAGCAGTTTAGGTTTGGGGGGACGGGGCCAGCCCCAGCATTTT; CDR3: CASSLGLGGRGQPQHF
V: TRBV4-2; D: -; size: -; J: TRBJ2-3; DNA: TGTGCCAGCAGCGACTCCCAGGGGCCTAGCACAGATACGCAGTATTTT; CDR3: CASSDSQGPSTDTQYF
V: TRBV27; D: -; size: -; J: TRBJ2-1; DNA: TGTGCCAGCAGCGCAGGGGTGAACTCCTACAATGAGCAGTTCTTC; CDR3: CASSAGVNSYNEQFF
V: TRBV4-2; D: -; size: -; J: TRBJ1-5; DNA: TGTGCCAGCAGCCAAGTGTTGAGCGGGCAGCCCCAGCATTTT; CDR3: CASSQVLSGQPQHF
V: TRBV7-9; D: -; size: -; J: TRBJ1-1; DNA: TGTGCCAGCAGACATTCCCCCACGCTGGACACTGAAGCTTTCTTT; CDR3: CASRHSPTLDTEAFF
V: TRBV6-5; D: TRBD1; size: -; J: TRBJ2-7; DNA: TGTGCCAGCAGTCTACAGGGGTACGAGCAGTACTTC; CDR3: CASSLQGYEQYF
V: TRBV7-2; D: -; size: -; J: TRBJ1-1; DNA: TGTGCCAGCAGCTCCCAGGAGAACACTGAAGCTTTCTTT; CDR3: CASSSQENTEAFF
V: TRBV19; D: TRBD1; size: -; J: TRBJ1-5; DNA: TGTGCCAGTAGTTCACGACAGGGCGCGCCCCAGCATTTT; CDR3: CASSSRQGAPQHF
V: TRBV11-2; D: TRBD1; size: -; J: TRBJ2-1; DNA: TGTGCCAGCAGCTTATCGAGAAGGGGACAGGGGGCAAATGAGCAGTTCTTC; CDR3: CASSLSRRGQGANEQFF
V: TRBV30; D: -; size: -; J: TRBJ1-1; DNA: TGTGCCTGGAAGGTTAGGACACTTTGGGACACTGAAGCTTTCTTT; CDR3: CAWKVRTLWDTEAFF
V: TRBV3-1/TRBV3-2; D: -; size: -; J: TRBJ1-1; DNA: TGTGCCAGCAGCCAAAGGGGGGGAACTGAAGCTTTCTTT; CDR3: CASSQRGGTEAFF
V: TRBV27; D: -; size: -; J: TRBJ1-6; DNA: TGTGCCAGCAGTTTAACTCACGACAGGAGTATATCACCCCTCCACTTT; CDR3: CASSLTHDRSISPLHF